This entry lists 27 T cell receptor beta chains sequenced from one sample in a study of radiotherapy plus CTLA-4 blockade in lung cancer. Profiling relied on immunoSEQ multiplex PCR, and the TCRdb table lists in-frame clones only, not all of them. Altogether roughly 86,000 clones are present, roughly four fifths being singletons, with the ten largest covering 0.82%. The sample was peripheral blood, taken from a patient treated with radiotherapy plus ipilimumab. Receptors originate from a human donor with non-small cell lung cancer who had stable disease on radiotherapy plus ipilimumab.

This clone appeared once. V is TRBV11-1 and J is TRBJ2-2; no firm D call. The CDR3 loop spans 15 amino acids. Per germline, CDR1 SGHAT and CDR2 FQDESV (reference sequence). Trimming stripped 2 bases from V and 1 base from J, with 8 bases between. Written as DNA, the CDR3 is TGTGCCAGCAGCTTACGCAGGCAGAACACCGGGGAGCTGTTTTTT. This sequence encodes CASSLRRQNTGELFF. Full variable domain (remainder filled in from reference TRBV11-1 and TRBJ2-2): EAEVAQSPRYKITEKSQAVAFWCDPISGHATLYWYRQILGQGPELLVQFQDESVVDDSQLPKDRFSAERLKGVDSTLKIQPAELGDSAMYLCASSLRRQNTGELFFGEGSRLTVL.

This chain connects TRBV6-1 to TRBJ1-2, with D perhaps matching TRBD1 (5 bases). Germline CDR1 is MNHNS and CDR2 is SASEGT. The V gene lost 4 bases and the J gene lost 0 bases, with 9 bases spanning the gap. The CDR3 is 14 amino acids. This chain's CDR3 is CASSAGQANYGYTF. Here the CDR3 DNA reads TGTGCCAGCAGTGCGGGGCAGGCTAACTATGGCTACACCTTC.

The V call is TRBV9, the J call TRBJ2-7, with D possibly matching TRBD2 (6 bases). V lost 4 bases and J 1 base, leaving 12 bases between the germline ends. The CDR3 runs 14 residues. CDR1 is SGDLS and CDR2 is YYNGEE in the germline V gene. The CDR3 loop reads CASSPAGSSYEQYF. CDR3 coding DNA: TGTGCCAGCAGCCCGGCGGGGTCATCCTACGAGCAGTACTTC.

The CDR3, as DNA: TGTGCCAGCAGCTTAGCGGGGGACAGGGGTTATGGCTACACCTTC. Protein: CASSLAGDRGYGYTF. The chain employs TRBV7-6 and TRBJ1-2; 10 bases map to TRBD1. The CDR3 loop spans 15 amino acids. Trimming removed 0 bases from V and 5 bases from J; junction bases left unmatched: 3. Per the germline V gene, CDR1 is SGHVS and CDR2 is FNYEAQ.

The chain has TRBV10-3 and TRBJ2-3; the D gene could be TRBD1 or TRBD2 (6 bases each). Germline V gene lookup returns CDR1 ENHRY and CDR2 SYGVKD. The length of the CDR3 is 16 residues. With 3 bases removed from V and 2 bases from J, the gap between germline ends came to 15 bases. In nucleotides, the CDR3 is TGTGCCATCAGTGAAGGGGGGCAGAAATTCACAGATACGCAGTATTTT. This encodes CAISEGGQKFTDTQYF.

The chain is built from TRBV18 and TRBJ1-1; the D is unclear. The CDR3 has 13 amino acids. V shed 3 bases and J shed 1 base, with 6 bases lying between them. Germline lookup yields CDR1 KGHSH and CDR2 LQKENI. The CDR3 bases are TGTGCCAGCTCACCCCGAGGGAACACTGAAGCTTTCTTT. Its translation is CASSPRGNTEAFF.

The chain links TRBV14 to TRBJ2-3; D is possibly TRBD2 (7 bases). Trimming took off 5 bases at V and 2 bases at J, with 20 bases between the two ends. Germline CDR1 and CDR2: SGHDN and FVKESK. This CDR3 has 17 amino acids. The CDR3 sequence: CASSSSAGTYLTDTQYF. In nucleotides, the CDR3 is TGTGCCAGCAGCTCATCAGCGGGGACATACCTCACAGATACGCAGTATTTT.

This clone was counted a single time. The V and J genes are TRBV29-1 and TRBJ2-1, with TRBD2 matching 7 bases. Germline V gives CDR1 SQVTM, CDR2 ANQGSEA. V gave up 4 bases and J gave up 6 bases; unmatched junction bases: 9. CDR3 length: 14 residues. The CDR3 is CSVGFPGGSNEQFF. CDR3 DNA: TGCAGCGTTGGATTTCCGGGAGGTTCCAATGAGCAGTTCTTC.

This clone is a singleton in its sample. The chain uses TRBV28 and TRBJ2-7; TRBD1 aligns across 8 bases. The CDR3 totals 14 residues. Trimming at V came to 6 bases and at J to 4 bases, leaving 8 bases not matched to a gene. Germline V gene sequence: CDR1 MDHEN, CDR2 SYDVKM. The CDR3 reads CASRAGGGKYEQYF. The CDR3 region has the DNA TGTGCCAGCAGGGCAGGGGGCGGAAAATACGAGCAGTACTTC.

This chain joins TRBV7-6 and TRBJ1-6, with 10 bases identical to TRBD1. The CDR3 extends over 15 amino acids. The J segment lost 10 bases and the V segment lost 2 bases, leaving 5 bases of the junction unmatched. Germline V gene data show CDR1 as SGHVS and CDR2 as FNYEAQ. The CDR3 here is CASSLQTGGNSPLHF. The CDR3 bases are TGTGCCAGCAGCTTACAGACAGGGGGCAACTCACCCCTCCACTTT.

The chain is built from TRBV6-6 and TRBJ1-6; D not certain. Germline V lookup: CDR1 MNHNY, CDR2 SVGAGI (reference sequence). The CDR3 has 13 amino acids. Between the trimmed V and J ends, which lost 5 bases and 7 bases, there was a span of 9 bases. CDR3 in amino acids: CASSPRPNSPLHF. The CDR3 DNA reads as TGTGCCAGCAGTCCCAGACCAAATTCACCCCTCCACTTT.

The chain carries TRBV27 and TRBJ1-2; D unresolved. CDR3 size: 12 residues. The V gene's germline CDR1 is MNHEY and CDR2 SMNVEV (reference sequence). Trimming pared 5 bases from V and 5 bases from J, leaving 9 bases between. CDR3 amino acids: CASSGEGYGYTF. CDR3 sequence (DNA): TGTGCCAGCAGTGGGGAGGGTTATGGCTACACCTTC.

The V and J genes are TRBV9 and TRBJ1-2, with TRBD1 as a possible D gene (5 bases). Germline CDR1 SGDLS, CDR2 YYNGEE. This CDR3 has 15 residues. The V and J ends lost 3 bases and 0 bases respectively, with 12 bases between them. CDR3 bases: TGTGCCAGCAGCGGTACAGGACGAGCTAACTATGGCTACACCTTC. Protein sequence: CASSGTGRANYGYTF.

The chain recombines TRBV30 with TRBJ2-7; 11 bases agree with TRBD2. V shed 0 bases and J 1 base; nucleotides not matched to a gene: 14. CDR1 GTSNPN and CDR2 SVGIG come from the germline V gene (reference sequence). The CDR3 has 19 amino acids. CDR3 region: CAWSVETWASGGSSYEQYF. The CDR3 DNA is TGTGCCTGGAGTGTAGAGACTTGGGCTAGCGGGGGGAGTTCCTACGAGCAGTACTTC.

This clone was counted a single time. CDR3 loop: CASSLEAGRGNEQFF. The CDR3 DNA sequence: TGTGCCAGCAGTTTAGAAGCAGGGAGGGGCAATGAGCAGTTCTTC. J is TRBJ2-1 and V is TRBV28; the match to TRBD2 covers 7 bases. V shed 2 bases and J 6 bases; nucleotides not matched to a gene: 7. CDR1 and CDR2 (germline): MDHEN, SYDVKM. This CDR3 has 15 amino acids.

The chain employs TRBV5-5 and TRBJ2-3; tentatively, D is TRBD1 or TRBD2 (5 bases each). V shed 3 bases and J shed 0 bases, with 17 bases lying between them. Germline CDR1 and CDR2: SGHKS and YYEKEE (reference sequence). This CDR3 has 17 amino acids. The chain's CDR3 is CASSSNVRDHSTDTQYF. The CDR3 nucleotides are TGTGCCAGCAGCTCAAATGTCCGGGACCATAGCACAGATACGCAGTATTTT.

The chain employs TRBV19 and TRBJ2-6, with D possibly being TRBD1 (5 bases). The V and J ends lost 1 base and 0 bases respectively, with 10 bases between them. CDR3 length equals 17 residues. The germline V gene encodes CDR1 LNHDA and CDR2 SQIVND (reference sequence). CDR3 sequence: CASSIGNRPSGANVLTF. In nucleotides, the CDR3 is TGTGCCAGTAGTATAGGGAACAGGCCCTCTGGGGCCAACGTCCTGACTTTC.

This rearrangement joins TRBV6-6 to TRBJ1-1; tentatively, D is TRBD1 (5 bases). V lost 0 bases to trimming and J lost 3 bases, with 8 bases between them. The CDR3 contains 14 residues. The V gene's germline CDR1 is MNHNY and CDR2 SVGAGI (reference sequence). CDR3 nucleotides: TGTGCCAGCAGTTACTCAATACAGGACACTGAAGCTTTCTTT. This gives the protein CASSYSIQDTEAFF.

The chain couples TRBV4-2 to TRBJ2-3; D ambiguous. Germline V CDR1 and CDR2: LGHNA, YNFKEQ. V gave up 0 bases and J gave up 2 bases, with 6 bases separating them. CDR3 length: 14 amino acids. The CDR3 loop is CASSQDRATDTQYF. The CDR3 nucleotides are TGTGCCAGCAGCCAAGATCGGGCCACAGATACGCAGTATTTT.

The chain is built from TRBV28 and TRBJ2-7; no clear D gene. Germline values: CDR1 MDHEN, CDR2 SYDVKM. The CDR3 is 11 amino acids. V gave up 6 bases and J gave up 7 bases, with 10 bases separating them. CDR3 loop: CASSSRWEQYF. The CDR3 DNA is TGTGCCAGCAGCAGTCGGTGGGAGCAGTACTTC.

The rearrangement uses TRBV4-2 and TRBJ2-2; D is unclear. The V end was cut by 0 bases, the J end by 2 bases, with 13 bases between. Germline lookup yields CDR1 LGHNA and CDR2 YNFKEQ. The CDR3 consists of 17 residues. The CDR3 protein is CASSQDPSAGNTGELFF. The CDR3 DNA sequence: TGTGCCAGCAGCCAAGATCCCAGCGCTGGAAACACCGGGGAGCTGTTTTTT.

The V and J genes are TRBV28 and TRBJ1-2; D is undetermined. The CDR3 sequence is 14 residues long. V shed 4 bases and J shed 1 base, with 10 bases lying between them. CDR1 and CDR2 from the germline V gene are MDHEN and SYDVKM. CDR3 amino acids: CASSSGLFNYGYTF. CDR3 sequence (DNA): TGTGCCAGCAGTTCGGGATTATTTAACTATGGCTACACCTTC.

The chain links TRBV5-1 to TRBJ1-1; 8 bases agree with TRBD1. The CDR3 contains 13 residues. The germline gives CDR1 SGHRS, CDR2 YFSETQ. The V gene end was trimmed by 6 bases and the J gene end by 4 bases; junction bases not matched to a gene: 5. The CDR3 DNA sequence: TGCGCCAGCACCGGACAGGGTTTCACTGAAGCTTTCTTT. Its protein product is CASTGQGFTEAFF.

CDR3 DNA sequence: TGCGCCAGCAGCTGGGGGACAGCTTCCTACGAGCAGTACTTC. Protein product: CASSWGTASYEQYF. V and J are TRBV5-1 and TRBJ2-7, with TRBD1 matching 7 bases. V lost 3 bases and J lost 1; bases outside the gene matches: 4. Germline CDR1 SGHRS, CDR2 YFSETQ. This CDR3 region has 14 residues.

The CDR3 sequence: CASSQMGANYGYTF. The CDR3 DNA reads TGTGCCAGCAGCCAAATGGGAGCTAACTATGGCTACACCTTC. The chain joins TRBV14 to TRBJ1-2; no definite D call. V gave up 2 bases and J gave up 0 bases, with 7 bases separating them. The CDR3 runs to 14 residues. Germline V gene lookup returns CDR1 SGHDN and CDR2 FVKESK.

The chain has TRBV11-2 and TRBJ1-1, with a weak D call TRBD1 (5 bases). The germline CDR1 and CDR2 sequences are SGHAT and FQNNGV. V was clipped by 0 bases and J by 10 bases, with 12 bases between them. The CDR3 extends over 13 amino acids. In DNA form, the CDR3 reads TGTGCCAGCAGCTTAGATCATTCGAGGGGAGCTTTCTTT. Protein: CASSLDHSRGAFF. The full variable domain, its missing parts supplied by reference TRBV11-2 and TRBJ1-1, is EAGVAQSPRYKIIEKRQSVAFWCNPISGHATLYWYQQILGQGPKLLIQFQNNGVVDDSQLPKDRFSAERLKGVDSTLKIQPAKLEDSAVYLCASSLDHSRGAFFGQGTRLTVV.

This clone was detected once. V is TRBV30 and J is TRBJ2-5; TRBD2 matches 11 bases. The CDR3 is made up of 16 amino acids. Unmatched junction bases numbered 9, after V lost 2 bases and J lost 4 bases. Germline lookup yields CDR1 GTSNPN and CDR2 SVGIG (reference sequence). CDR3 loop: CAWSLVAGGLGETQYF. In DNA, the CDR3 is TGTGCCTGGAGTCTCGTAGCGGGGGGGCTTGGAGAGACCCAGTACTTC.